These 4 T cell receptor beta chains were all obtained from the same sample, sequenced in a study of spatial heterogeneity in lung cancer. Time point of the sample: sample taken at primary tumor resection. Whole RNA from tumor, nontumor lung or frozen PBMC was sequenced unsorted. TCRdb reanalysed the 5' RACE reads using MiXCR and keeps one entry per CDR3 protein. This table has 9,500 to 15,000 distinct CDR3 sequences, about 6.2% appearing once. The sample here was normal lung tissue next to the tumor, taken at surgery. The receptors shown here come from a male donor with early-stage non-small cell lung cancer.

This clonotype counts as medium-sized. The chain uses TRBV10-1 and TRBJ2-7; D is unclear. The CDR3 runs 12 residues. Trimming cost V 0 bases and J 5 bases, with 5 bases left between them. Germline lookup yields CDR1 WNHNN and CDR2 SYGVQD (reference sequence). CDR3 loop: CASSESMDEQYF. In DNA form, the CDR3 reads TGCGCCAGCAGTGAGTCTATGGACGAGCAGTACTTC.

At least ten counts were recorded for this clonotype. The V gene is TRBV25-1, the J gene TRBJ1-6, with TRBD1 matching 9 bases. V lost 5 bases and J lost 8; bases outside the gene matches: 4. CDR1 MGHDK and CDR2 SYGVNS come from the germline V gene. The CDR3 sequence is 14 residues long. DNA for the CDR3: TGTGCCAGCAGTCCTACAGGGGGCGATTCACCCCTCCACTTT. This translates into CASSPTGGDSPLHF.

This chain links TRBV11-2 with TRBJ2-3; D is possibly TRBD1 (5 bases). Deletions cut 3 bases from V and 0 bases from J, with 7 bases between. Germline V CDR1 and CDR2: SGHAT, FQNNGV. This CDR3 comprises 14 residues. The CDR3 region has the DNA TGTGCCAGCAGCTTTGACAGAAGCACAGATACGCAGTATTTT. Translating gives CASSFDRSTDTQYF.

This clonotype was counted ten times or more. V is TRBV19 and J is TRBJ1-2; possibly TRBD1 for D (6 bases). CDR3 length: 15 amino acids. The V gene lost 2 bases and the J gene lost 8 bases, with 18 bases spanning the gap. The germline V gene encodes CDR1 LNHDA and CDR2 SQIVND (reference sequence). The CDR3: CASSISGTLFNGYTF. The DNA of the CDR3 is TGTGCCAGTAGTATATCCGGGACACTCTTCAACGGCTACACCTTC.